This TCR beta chain derives from a study of neoadjuvant anti-PD-1 for oral cavity cancer. Study-wide context: Around day 43, patients without progression received a fourth nivolumab dose before surgery.

Stated time point: after neoadjuvant nivolumab, at surgical resection. Findings and limits, study-wide: TCR analyses covered only a few patients per response group.

Concerning this clone: The antigen remains unidentified.

Profiled with immunoSEQ multiplex PCR; TCRdb holds only in-frame clones, not every one. The sample yields tens of thousands of clones, more than 35% seen once. The CDR3 extends over 13 amino acids. The source of this sequence is a person between 40 and 80 years old with oral cavity squamous cell carcinoma. The chain links TRBV21-1 to TRBJ2-7; the listed D gene, TRBD2, was not tested against the DNA. TRBV21-1 is flagged as a pseudogene. Sequenced material: tumor tissue, taken after nivolumab (anti-PD-1) treatment. CDR3 protein: CAARRDSTYEQYF. CDR3 sequence (DNA): TGTGCCGCCCGACGGGACTCCACCTACGAGCAGTACTTC.